These 9 T cell receptor beta chains share one sample of origin, sequenced in a study of blood T cells in healthy people across ages. The use of a sample-barcoded 5' primer and a J-beta primer mix characterized a second PCR of roughly 7 to 11 cycles. Using its own MiXCR run on the 5' RACE reads, TCRdb lists one record per CDR3 protein. The repertoire holds some 1.4 million distinct CDR3 sequences, with 42% as singletons. The sample taken for sequencing was blood. These receptors all come from a woman between 18 and 29 years old in good health.

The chain couples TRBV27 to TRBJ2-1, with 10 bases fitting TRBD2. This CDR3 has 16 amino acids. V gave up 6 bases and J gave up 7 bases; unmatched junction bases: 12. Germline assignment: CDR1 MNHEY and CDR2 SMNVEV (reference sequence). The chain's CDR3 is CASSPPGGLARNEQFF. The CDR3 DNA is TGTGCCAGCAGCCCCCCTGGGGGACTAGCGCGAAATGAGCAGTTCTTC.

This clonotype was seen a few times. This chain uses TRBV2 with TRBJ2-1; D uncertain. V was shortened by 2 bases and J by 8 bases, with 4 bases between the two germline ends. This CDR3 is built from 11 residues. Looked up from germline, CDR1 is SNHLY and CDR2 is FYNNEI. The DNA for the CDR3 is TGTGCCAGCAGTGAAAAGGATGAGCAGTTCTTC. Residues: CASSEKDEQFF.

As concerns this clonotype: This may arise from a read error, as a much more abundant clone is one base away. The chain combines TRBV6-4 with TRBJ2-3, with D perhaps matching TRBD1 (5 bases). CDR1 is MRHNA and CDR2 is SNTAGT in the germline V gene. This CDR3 region has 14 residues. CDR3 amino acids: CTSSDGAGSDTQYF. The CDR3 DNA reads TGTACCAGCAGTGACGGAGCAGGGTCAGATACGCAGTATTTT.

V usage is TRBV7-9 and J usage is TRBJ2-4; D ambiguous. The DNA matches TRBJ2-7 better at its end, which makes the J call doubtful. The CDR3 spans 16 residues. The germline CDR1 and CDR2 sequences are SEHNR and FQNEAQ (reference sequence). CDR3 in amino acids: CASSLGGTYPPDEQYF. DNA for the CDR3: TGTGCCAGCAGCTTAGGGGGAACTTATCCCCCGGACGAGCAGTACTTC.

With regard to this clonotype: The junction differs from germline at one of its ends, possibly a read error. The chain employs TRBV5-1 and TRBJ2-1, with 7 positions matching TRBD1. CDR1 SGHRS and CDR2 YFSETQ come from the germline V gene. There are 16 residues in the CDR3. This CDR3 reads CASTDRPGQKDNEQVF. CDR3 coding DNA: TGCGCCAGCACCGACCGGCCGGGACAGAAAGACAATGAGCAGGTCTTC.

This chain uses TRBV12-3 or TRBV12-4 with TRBJ2-2; D is unclear. Between the trimmed V and J ends, which lost 2 bases and 5 bases, there was a span of 12 bases. CDR3 size: 15 residues. The CDR3 nucleotides are TGTGCCAGCAGTTTAATAGGCCAGTCTACCGGGGAGCTGTTTTTT. Translated, it gives CASSLIGQSTGELFF.

As regards this clonotype: A single base separates this from a much larger clone, so it may be a read error. The chain recombines TRBV7-2 with TRBJ2-5; 10 bases are a match to TRBD1. This CDR3 contains 16 residues. The germline V gene has CDR1 SGHTA and CDR2 FQGNSA. The CDR3 loop reads CASSLAGGTGVETQDF. In DNA form, the CDR3 reads TGTGCCAGCAGCTTAGCGGGGGGGACAGGGGTGGAGACCCAGGACTTC.

With regard to this clonotype: One junction end disagrees with the germline gene, perhaps due to a read error. V usage is TRBV4-1 and J usage is TRBJ1-2; a possible D gene is TRBD1 (5 bases). Germline loops: CDR1 MGHRA, CDR2 YSYEKL. The CDR3 covers 15 residues. The chain's CDR3 is CVSSQGQPSNYGYTF. In DNA, the CDR3 is TGCGTCAGCAGCCAAGGACAACCATCTAACTATGGCTACACCTTC.

The chain couples TRBV7-2 to TRBJ2-4; possibly TRBD2 for D (7 bases). V was trimmed by 1 base and J by 8 bases, leaving 15 bases between them. The CDR3 has 15 residues. The germline V gene has CDR1 SGHTA and CDR2 FQGNSA. For the CDR3, the DNA is TGTGCCAGCAGCTTAGTTGGGGGGGCGGGGGACATTCAGTACTTC. Protein: CASSLVGGAGDIQYF. Supplemented by reference TRBV7-2 and TRBJ2-4, the full variable domain reads GAGVSQSPSNKVTEKGKDVELRCDPISGHTALYWYRQSLGQGLEFLIYFQGNSAPDKSGLPSDRFSAERTGGSVSTLTIQRTQQEDSAVYLCASSLVGGAGDIQYFGAGTRLSVL.